These T cell receptor beta chains were read from a single sample in a study of PD-L1 blockade in urothelial cancer. Only in-frame clones appear in the TCRdb table, and some are missing; sequencing was by immunoSEQ multiplex PCR. Of 50,000 to 60,000 clones in the sample, about 86% were seen once. The material sequenced was PBMCs, taken around atezolizumab (anti-PD-L1) treatment. Receptors were obtained from a man between 45 and 60 years old with urothelial cancer. The CDR3 runs from the conserved cysteine through the conserved F or W. The order of the fields is clone size, V gene, D gene, J gene, CDR3 DNA, CDR3 protein. The D gene is left open where the match is weak. Clone size is stated in some rows and not others, as once, few, many or a class when expanded.

>-|TRBV9|-|TRBJ2-2
TGTGCCTCGGAGGGGAGGACAAACACCGGGGAGCTGTTTTTT
CASEGRTNTGELFF
>-|TRBV27|TRBD2|TRBJ2-7
TGTGCCAGCAGTCTCGCGGGAGGGCCATGGGAGCAGTACTTC
CASSLAGGPWEQYF
>-|TRBV27|TRBD1|TRBJ2-3
TGTGCCAGCAGTTTATCGACAGGGAGCACAGATACGCAGTATTTT
CASSLSTGSTDTQYF
>-|TRBV6-5|TRBD1|TRBJ1-2
TGTGCCAGCAGCAGGACAGGGGGCGAGAGGGGCTACACCTTC
CASSRTGGERGYTF
>-|TRBV2|-|TRBJ1-6
TGTGCCAGCAATCCTCGGGACACCCTACTCACCCTCCACTTT
CASNPRDTLLTLHF
>-|TRBV28|TRBD1|TRBJ2-7
TGTGCCAGCAGGCGACAGGGGGCAGCCTACGAGCAGTACTTC
CASRRQGAAYEQYF
>few|TRBV11-2|TRBD1|TRBJ2-5
TGTGCCAGCAGCTTAGGGACAGGGGGCGAAGAGACCCAGTACTTC
CASSLGTGGEETQYF
>-|TRBV18|TRBD2|TRBJ2-7
TGTGCCAGCTCACCGGCGGGGGGGTCATACGAGCAGTACTTC
CASSPAGGSYEQYF
>-|TRBV5-1|-|TRBJ1-4
TGCGCCAGCAGCTTAGGACAGACAGACGGTGAAAAACTGTTTTTT
CASSLGQTDGEKLFF
>few|TRBV19|-|TRBJ1-1
TGTGCCAGTAGTAGGCAAACAGGTGAAGCTTTCTTT
CASSRQTGEAFF
>-|TRBV7-3|TRBD1|TRBJ1-1
TGTGCCAGCAGCTCTATGGGACAGCAGAACACTGAAGCTTTCTTT
CASSSMGQQNTEAFF
>-|TRBV7-9|-|TRBJ1-2
TGTGCCAGCAGCTTAGTTGAGGGAACCCAAGGAGGCTACACCTTC
CASSLVEGTQGGYTF
>-|TRBV28|-|TRBJ1-6
TGTGCCTCAAAGGGCGGGGGTAATTCACCCCTCCACTTT
CASKGGGNSPLHF
>-|TRBV7-9|-|TRBJ2-5
TGTGCCAGCAGCTTAGCGGGAGATTGGCAAGAGACCCAGTACTTC
CASSLAGDWQETQYF
>-|TRBV28|-|TRBJ2-1
TGTGCCAGCAGTTTTTCACCCCCCGACAGCGGGCTCCCCCGTGGGAAGCAGTTCTTC
CASSFSPPDSGLPRGKQFF
>-|TRBV13|TRBD2|TRBJ2-7
TGTGCCAGCAGCCTGGGACTAGCTTACGAGCAGTACTTC
CASSLGLAYEQYF
>-|TRBV19|-|TRBJ2-6
TGTGCCAGTAGGAGGAGGGGCAGGGCCGGGGCCAACGTCCTGACTTTC
CASRRRGRAGANVLTF
>-|TRBV19|-|TRBJ2-7
TGTGCCAGTAGTCGCCAGGGGGGCGGGAATTCCTACGAGCAGTACTTC
CASSRQGGGNSYEQYF
>once|TRBV27|TRBD1|TRBJ2-5
TGTGCCAGCAGTCCGCGAATCGGGACAGCGTCTACCCAGTACTTC
CASSPRIGTASTQYF
>once|TRBV16|TRBD2|TRBJ2-1
TGTGCCAGCAGCCAATTGCGGACTAGTCGCAATGAGCAGTTCTTC
CASSQLRTSRNEQFF
>-|TRBV5-1|-|TRBJ2-7
TGCGCCAGCAGCTTGAGAGCGGATCCCTACGAGCAGTACTTC
CASSLRADPYEQYF
>-|TRBV27|-|TRBJ1-2
TGTGCCAGCAGCCTAAGTGCTGGGGCTGGTTTGGAGGGCTACACCTTC
CASSLSAGAGLEGYTF
>-|TRBV7-9|-|TRBJ2-5
TGTGCCAGCAGCTTAGGATGGGAGGTCTTCGAGACCCAGTACTTC
CASSLGWEVFETQYF
>-|TRBV2|TRBD1|TRBJ1-4
TGTGCCAGCAGTCAGACAGGGATTAGACTGTTTTTT
CASSQTGIRLFF
>-|TRBV30|-|TRBJ2-1
TGTGCCTGGAGTGTATTTTCGAGCGGCAATGAGCAGTTCTTC
CAWSVFSSGNEQFF
>-|TRBV5-1|-|TRBJ2-1
TGCGCCAGCAGTATCGAGCGGAGTGGGAGCAATGAGCAGTTCTTC
CASSIERSGSNEQFF
>-|TRBV6-4|TRBD2|TRBJ2-3
TGTGCCAGCAGTGACTCAGCGGGAGGGGGCACAGATACGCAGTATTTT
CASSDSAGGGTDTQYF
>once|TRBV27|TRBD1|TRBJ2-7
TGTGCCAGCAGCGGGACCGGGACAGGTTCCTACGAGCAGTACTTC
CASSGTGTGSYEQYF
>-|TRBV7-7|TRBD2|TRBJ2-5
TGTGCTAGCAGCTTAAGCGCGGGAGACGTTGGGACCCAGTACTTC
CASSLSAGDVGTQYF
>once|TRBV6-5|TRBD2|TRBJ2-7
TGTGCCAGCAGTTACTCGACTAGCGGAAGCTCCTACGAGCAGTACTTC
CASSYSTSGSSYEQYF
>-|TRBV27|TRBD1|TRBJ2-1
TGTGCCAGAGGGACAGGGGGCCCCCCCTACAATGAGCAGTTCTTC
CARGTGGPPYNEQFF
>-|TRBV11-2|-|TRBJ2-7
TGTGCCAGCAGCTTGGGACTTCCCTACGAGCAGTACTTC
CASSLGLPYEQYF
>-|TRBV9|TRBD1|TRBJ1-5
TGTGCCAGCAGCCCCACGGCGACAGGGAGTCAGCCCCAGCATTTT
CASSPTATGSQPQHF
>-|TRBV6-5|TRBD1|TRBJ1-1
TGTGCCAGCACCCCGGACAGGGCGTCTGGGGCTTTCTTT
CASTPDRASGAFF
>-|TRBV5-4|-|TRBJ2-2
TGTGCCAGCAACCCGGGGACAACGAACACCGGGGAGCTGTTTTTT
CASNPGTTNTGELFF
>-|TRBV15|TRBD1|TRBJ2-7
TGTGCCACCAGACAGGGGGCGACCTACGAGCAGTACTTC
CATRQGATYEQYF
>-|TRBV2|TRBD1|TRBJ2-5
TGTGCCAGCAGTGCGACAGGGGCATCGGAGACCCAGTACTTC
CASSATGASETQYF
>-|TRBV7-2|-|TRBJ1-2
TGTGCCAGCAGCTTTGAAGACAGGTATGGCTACACCTTC
CASSFEDRYGYTF
>-|TRBV5-8|-|TRBJ1-4
TGTGCCAGCAGCTTCAGTAATGAAAAACTGTTTTTT
CASSFSNEKLFF
>-|TRBV7-9|-|TRBJ1-1
TGTGCCAGCAGCTTAGTAGGGGCGAACACTGAAGCTTTCTTT
CASSLVGANTEAFF
>-|TRBV5-1|TRBD1|TRBJ2-5
TGCGCCAGCAGCTTGGGACAGGGGAGAGAGACCCAGTACTTC
CASSLGQGRETQYF
>-|TRBV7-3|TRBD1|TRBJ2-2
TGTGCCAGCAGCTTAGGGACAGCGAACACCGGGGAGCTGTTTTTT
CASSLGTANTGELFF
>once|TRBV6-1|TRBD1|TRBJ1-2
TGTGCCAGCAGTGTGGGGGTGGGGAGACAGGGGCGGTATGGCTACACCTTC
CASSVGVGRQGRYGYTF
>-|TRBV25-1|-|TRBJ1-2
TGTGCCAGCAGCCCCGGACCGGGATATGGCTACACCTTC
CASSPGPGYGYTF
>-|TRBV6-1|-|TRBJ2-5
TGTGCCAGCAGTGATCTATTAGAGACCCAGTACTTC
CASSDLLETQYF
>once|TRBV2|-|TRBJ1-1
TGTGCCAGCAGTGTGGCAGCGGCTGAAGCTTTCTTT
CASSVAAAEAFF